This T cell receptor (beta chain) was captured in a study of blood T cell repertoires in COVID-19. CDR1 is MNHEY, CDR2 SVGAGI, per germline. J was trimmed by 12 bases and V by 2 bases; bases with no gene match: 10. This CDR3 is built from 14 residues. TCRdb's copy holds only in-frame clones and misses some; the assay was immunoSEQ multiplex PCR. The table records about 73,000 clones, 82% of them present only once. The TCR was taken from a woman aged 60 to 75 with acute or convalescent COVID-19. Material: peripheral blood. The V call is TRBV6-5, the J call TRBJ1-1; 9 nucleotides align to TRBD1. The DNA of the CDR3 is TGTGCCAGCAGTTACGGGTCGTGGGACAGGGTAACTTTCTTT. Translating it yields CASSYGSWDRVTFF.